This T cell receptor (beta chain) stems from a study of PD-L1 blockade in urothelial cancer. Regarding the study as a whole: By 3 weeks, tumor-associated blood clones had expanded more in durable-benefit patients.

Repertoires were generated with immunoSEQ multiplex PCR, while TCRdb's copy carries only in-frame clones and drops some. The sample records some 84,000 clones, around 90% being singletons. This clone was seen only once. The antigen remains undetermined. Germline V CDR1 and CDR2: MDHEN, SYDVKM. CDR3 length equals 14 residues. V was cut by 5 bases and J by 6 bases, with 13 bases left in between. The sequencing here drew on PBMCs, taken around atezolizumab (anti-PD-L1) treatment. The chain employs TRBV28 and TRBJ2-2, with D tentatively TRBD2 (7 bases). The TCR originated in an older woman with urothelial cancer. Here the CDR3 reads CASSEGGEAGELFF. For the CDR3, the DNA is TGTGCCAGCAGTGAAGGGGGGGAGGCCGGGGAGCTGTTTTTT. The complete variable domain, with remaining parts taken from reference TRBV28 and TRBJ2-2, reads DVKVTQSSRYLVKRTGEKVFLECVQDMDHENMFWYRQDPGLGLRLIYFSYDVKMKEKGDIPEGYSVSREKKERFSLILESASTNQTSMYLCASSEGGEAGELFFGEGSRLTVL.